A selection of T cell receptor beta chains follows, all from one sample in a study of cytotoxic CD8 clonotypes in ibrutinib-treated CLL. Clones were sequenced by immunoSEQ multiplex PCR, and TCRdb holds only the in-frame ones, with some missing. In the table there are roughly 160,000 clones, roughly four fifths of which are singletons. Sample: PBMCs, taken after 24 months of ibrutinib treatment. Receptor source: a human donor with chronic lymphocytic leukemia. CDR3s include the opening cysteine and the closing phenylalanine or tryptophan. The order of the fields is CDR3 length, D gene, clone size, V gene, J gene, CDR3 protein, CDR3 DNA. A D gene is named only where the DNA matches it firmly. Only part of the rows carry a size: once, few, many, or a class if the clone is expanded.

15	.	.	TRBV5-6	TRBJ2-3	CASSSGQLPSDTQYF	TGTGCCAGCAGCTCAGGACAGCTACCTTCAGATACGCAGTATTTT
14	.	.	TRBV7-9	TRBJ2-1	CASSPELRGWEQFF	TGTGCCAGCAGCCCAGAATTAAGGGGATGGGAGCAGTTCTTC
14	.	few	TRBV18	TRBJ1-4	CASSPSRGREKLFF	TGTGCCAGCTCACCATCAAGGGGGAGGGAAAAACTGTTTTTT
15	.	.	TRBV27	TRBJ1-6	CASSLSSRSNSPLHF	TGTGCCAGCAGTTTATCGTCCAGGAGCAATTCACCCCTCCACTTT
11	.	few	TRBV29-1	TRBJ1-2	CSVTRGYGYTF	TGCAGCGTTACGAGAGGGTATGGCTACACCTTC
11	.	.	TRBV5-1	TRBJ2-7	CASSLASEQYF	TGCGCCAGCAGCTTGGCGAGCGAGCAGTACTTC
14	.	.	TRBV27	TRBJ2-7	CASSFRDKSGEQYF	TGTGCCAGCAGCTTCAGGGATAAGTCGGGTGAGCAGTACTTC
13	.	.	TRBV12-5	TRBJ1-1	CASGLQGYTEAFF	TGTGCTAGTGGTTTGCAGGGGTACACTGAAGCTTTCTTT
15	TRBD1	.	TRBV6-1	TRBJ1-4	CASSIEGQVSEKLFF	TGTGCCAGCAGTATAGAGGGACAGGTTTCGGAAAAACTGTTTTTT
15	TRBD2	once	TRBV11-1	TRBJ2-7	CASSSGLASTYEQYF	TGTGCCAGCAGCTCGGGACTAGCGAGTACCTACGAGCAGTACTTC
14	.	.	TRBV7-2	TRBJ2-2	CASSMTVVGGELFF	TGTGCCAGCAGCATGACTGTCGTGGGCGGGGAGCTGTTTTTT
16	.	.	TRBV6-5	TRBJ1-3	CASSYEGGSSGNTIYF	TGTGCCAGCAGTTACGAGGGCGGAAGCTCTGGAAACACCATATATTTT
14	.	.	TRBV12-5	TRBJ1-1	CASGPTGANTEAFF	TGTGCTAGTGGTCCGACTGGAGCGAACACTGAAGCTTTCTTT